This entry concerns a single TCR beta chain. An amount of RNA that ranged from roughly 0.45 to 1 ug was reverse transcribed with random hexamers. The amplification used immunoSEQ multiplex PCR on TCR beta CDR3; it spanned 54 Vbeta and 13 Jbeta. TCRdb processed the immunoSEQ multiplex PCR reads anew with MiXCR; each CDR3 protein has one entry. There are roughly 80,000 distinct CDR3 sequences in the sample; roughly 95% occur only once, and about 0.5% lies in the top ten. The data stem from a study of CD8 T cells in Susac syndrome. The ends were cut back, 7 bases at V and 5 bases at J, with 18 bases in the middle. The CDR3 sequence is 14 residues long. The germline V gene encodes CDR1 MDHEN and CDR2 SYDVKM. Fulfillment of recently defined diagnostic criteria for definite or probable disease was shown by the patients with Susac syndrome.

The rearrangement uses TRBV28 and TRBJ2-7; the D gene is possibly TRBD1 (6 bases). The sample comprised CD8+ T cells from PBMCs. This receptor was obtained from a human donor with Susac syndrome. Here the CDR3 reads CASTISTGLNEQYF. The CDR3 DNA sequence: TGTGCCAGCACCATATCTACAGGGCTCAACGAGCAGTACTTC.